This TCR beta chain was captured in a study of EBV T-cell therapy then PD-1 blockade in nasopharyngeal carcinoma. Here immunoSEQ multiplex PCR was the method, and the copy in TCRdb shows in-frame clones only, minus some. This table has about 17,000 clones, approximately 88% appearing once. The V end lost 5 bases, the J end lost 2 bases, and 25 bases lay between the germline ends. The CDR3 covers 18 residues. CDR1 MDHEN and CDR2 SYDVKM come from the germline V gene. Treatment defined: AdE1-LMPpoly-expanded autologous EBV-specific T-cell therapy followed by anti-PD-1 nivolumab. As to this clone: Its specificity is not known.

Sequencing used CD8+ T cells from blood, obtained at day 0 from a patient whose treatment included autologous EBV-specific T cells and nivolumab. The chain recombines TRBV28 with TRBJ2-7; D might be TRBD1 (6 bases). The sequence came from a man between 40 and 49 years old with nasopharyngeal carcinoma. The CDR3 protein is CASSTGTTLQGKTYEQYF. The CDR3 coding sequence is TGTGCCAGCAGTACCGGTACGACCCTACAGGGTAAGACCTACGAGCAGTACTTC.